This entry lists 21 T cell receptor beta chains sequenced from one sample in a study of T cells in Graves' hyperthyroidism and ophthalmopathy (dated by TCRdb to between 2019 and 2020). Receptor libraries were prepared by multiplex PCR. The sequencing machine was an Illumina HiSeq 2000. Amplification of TCR beta CDR3 regions was carried out from RNA transcripts. The TCR CDR3 was subjected to a first round of RT-PCR using the HTBI primer set and the Qiagen OneStep RT-PCR kit. TCRdb redid the processing of the public reads, applying fastp at Q25 and MiXCR, and retained in-frame beta chains. Rows are combined by CDR3 protein, so each entry shows the most common genes and DNA. This sample is represented by around 600,000 distinct CDR3 sequences; approximately 14% of them were singletons. The ten most abundant clones make up approximately 13% of the sample. The sample comprised blood. The receptors shown here come from a woman in her fifties or sixties with Graves' ophthalmopathy.

The chain joins TRBV19 to TRBJ2-3, with D hard to call. This CDR3 comprises 15 residues. Trimming removed 3 bases at V and 1 base at J, with 11 bases between. CDR1 and CDR2 (germline): LNHDA, SQIVND (reference sequence). CDR3 loop: CASSIPGRGTDTQYF. The CDR3 DNA reads TGTGCCAGTAGTATTCCCGGAAGAGGCACAGATACGCAGTATTTT.

This clonotype was seen many times. The gene calls are TRBV27 and TRBJ1-2; 10 bases are a match to TRBD1. The V segment lost 6 bases and the J segment 4 bases; nucleotides outside the gene matches: 11. The CDR3 runs 16 residues. The germline V gene has CDR1 MNHEY and CDR2 SMNVEV (reference sequence). CDR3 sequence reads: CASRPRRQGATYGYTF. The DNA of the CDR3 is TGTGCCAGCAGACCTCGTCGACAGGGGGCCACCTATGGCTACACCTTC.

The sample holds a few counts of this clonotype. This chain joins TRBV4-1 and TRBJ2-5, with 10 positions matching TRBD2. Germline CDR1 MGHRA, CDR2 YSYEKL. Trimming took 4 bases from V and 4 from J; bases not matched to a gene: 9. CDR3 length: 16 amino acids. Written as DNA, the CDR3 is TGCGCCAGCAGCCCTTTCGTAGCGGGAGGTGTAGAGACCCAGTACTTC. It is translated as CASSPFVAGGVETQYF.

The sample holds a few counts of this clonotype. This rearrangement joins TRBV5-6 to TRBJ1-1, with 10 bases lining up with TRBD1. Looked up from germline, CDR1 is SGHDT and CDR2 is YYEEEE. Trimming took 1 base from V and 4 from J; bases not matched to a gene: 10. The CDR3 spans 17 residues. In DNA form, the CDR3 reads TGTGCCAGCAGCTTGAGGGACAGGGGATTGGTGGGCACTGAAGCTTTCTTT. Protein: CASSLRDRGLVGTEAFF.

This clonotype was seen repeatedly, ten times or more. V is TRBV3-1 and J is TRBJ2-3; a weak D match, TRBD1 (6 bases). CDR1 and CDR2 (germline): LGHDT, YNNKEL (reference sequence). This CDR3 has 15 residues. The V gene lost 1 base and the J gene lost 3 bases, with 11 bases spanning the gap. CDR3 coding DNA: TGTGCCAGCAGCCAAGCCGGACAGAGGACAGATACGCAGTATTTT. As protein: CASSQAGQRTDTQYF.

This clonotype was counted at least ten times. The rearrangement uses TRBV6-1 and TRBJ2-3; D not resolved. The CDR3 is made up of 14 amino acids. V lost 3 bases, J lost 0 bases, and 7 bases lay in between. Germline V gene data show CDR1 as MNHNS and CDR2 as SASEGT. For the CDR3, the DNA is TGTGCCAGCAGTGATCATGGTAGCACAGATACGCAGTATTTT. As protein: CASSDHGSTDTQYF.

This clonotype came up many times. The rearrangement links TRBV11-2 to TRBJ2-3; TRBD1 aligns across 7 bases. Trimming cost V 1 base and J 5 bases; bases outside gene matches: 6. The CDR3 totals 15 residues. CDR1 SGHAT and CDR2 FQNNGV come from the germline V gene. DNA for the CDR3: TGTGCCAGCAGCTTAGGAGACAGGGCGGTAGATACGCAGTATTTT. It is translated as CASSLGDRAVDTQYF.

This clonotype was counted at least ten times. The chain carries TRBV7-9 and TRBJ2-2; 8 bases agree with TRBD2. V lost 5 bases, J lost 7 bases, and 12 bases stayed unmatched. The CDR3 contains 16 residues. Germline V gives CDR1 SEHNR, CDR2 FQNEAQ (reference sequence). CDR3 protein: CASSHGGAGDNGELFF. The CDR3 nucleotides read TGTGCCAGCAGCCACGGAGGAGCGGGAGATAACGGGGAGCTGTTTTTT. Supplemented by reference TRBV7-9 and TRBJ2-2, the full variable domain reads DTGVSQNPRHKITKRGQNVTFRCDPISEHNRLYWYRQTLGQGPEFLTYFQNEAQLEKSRLLSDRFSAERPKGSFSTLEIQRTEQGDSAMYLCASSHGGAGDNGELFFGEGSRLTVL.

The table lists this clonotype with many counts. V gene TRBV10-3 combines with J gene TRBJ2-2; 8 nucleotides align to TRBD2. Unmatched junction bases numbered 2, after V lost 2 bases and J lost 0 bases. Germline V gives CDR1 ENHRY, CDR2 SYGVKD. The CDR3 spans 16 residues. The DNA of the CDR3 is TGTGCCATCAGTGAGCAACTAGCGGCGAACACCGGGGAGCTGTTTTTT. Translating gives CAISEQLAANTGELFF.

The chain links TRBV20-1 to TRBJ2-4; D is unresolved. Trimming removed 0 bases at V and 9 bases at J, with 18 bases between. Per germline, CDR1 DFQATT and CDR2 SNEGSKA (reference sequence). The CDR3 covers 15 residues. CDR3 amino acids: CSARDGLQPLGIQYF. CDR3 coding DNA: TGCAGTGCTAGAGATGGGCTGCAGCCTTTGGGCATTCAGTACTTC.

The chain has TRBV6-2 or TRBV6-3 and TRBJ2-7; D possibly corresponds to TRBD2 (6 bases). Germline assignment: CDR1 MNHEY and CDR2 SVGEGT. The CDR3 totals 13 residues. Trimming took 8 bases from V and 0 from J, leaving 11 bases between them. CDR3 nucleotide sequence: TGTGCCAGCCCGGGAGTAGGCTCCTACGAGCAGTACTTC. Translated: CASPGVGSYEQYF.

This clonotype was detected many times. The chain links TRBV6-5 to TRBJ2-2; 10 bases line up with TRBD1. This CDR3 has 16 residues. In germline, CDR1 is MNHEY, CDR2 SVGAGI. The V segment lost 1 base and the J segment 3 bases; nucleotides outside the gene matches: 2. In DNA form, the CDR3 reads TGTGCCAGCAGTTACTGGGGGACAGGGGACACCGGGGAGCTGTTTTTT. It encodes CASSYWGTGDTGELFF.

This chain joins TRBV20-1 and TRBJ2-1; TRBD2 aligns across 14 bases. The germline gives CDR1 DFQATT, CDR2 SNEGSKA (reference sequence). V shed 4 bases, J shed 7 bases, and the junction held 9 bases outside the gene matches. This CDR3 region has 16 residues. CDR3 residues: CSAIVPGLAGENEQFF. The CDR3 region has the DNA TGCAGTGCTATAGTTCCGGGACTAGCGGGGGAGAATGAGCAGTTCTTC.

The chain joins TRBV4-3 to TRBJ2-3; D may be TRBD2 (5 bases). The CDR3 has 14 residues. From germline, CDR1 is LGHNA and CDR2 YSLEER. Deletions cut 4 bases from V and 0 bases from J, with 8 bases between. Here the CDR3 reads CASSLLDSTDTQYF. As DNA, the CDR3 is TGCGCCAGCAGCCTACTAGACAGCACAGATACGCAGTATTTT.

This clonotype was seen ten or more times. The V gene is TRBV6-5, the J gene TRBJ1-1, with 9 bases lining up with TRBD1. From germline, CDR1 is MNHEY and CDR2 SVGAGI. This CDR3 contains 15 residues. With 2 bases clipped from V and 4 bases from J, the junction kept 5 bases outside the gene matches. In DNA, the CDR3 is TGTGCCAGCAGTTACGGGACAGGGAGGGTCACTGAAGCTTTCTTT. This codes for CASSYGTGRVTEAFF.

This clonotype was observed a few times. J is TRBJ1-4 and V is TRBV19; no clear D. This CDR3 contains 15 residues. Trimming took off 5 bases at V and 13 bases at J, with 23 bases between the two ends. The germline V gene encodes CDR1 LNHDA and CDR2 SQIVND (reference sequence). The CDR3 protein is CASSAQDGAFGRLFF. CDR3 nucleotide sequence: TGTGCCAGTAGTGCCCAGGACGGTGCGTTTGGTAGACTGTTTTTT.

This clonotype showed up many times. The chain has TRBV13 and TRBJ2-1; no clear D. V gave up 0 bases and J gave up 5 bases, with 5 bases separating them. This CDR3 region has 13 residues. CDR1 PRHDT and CDR2 FYEKMQ come from the germline V gene (reference sequence). CDR3 sequence (DNA): TGTGCCAGCAGCTTAGGTGCACACAATGAGCAGTTCTTC. Amino acids: CASSLGAHNEQFF.

The sample holds a few counts of this clonotype. The J gene is TRBJ1-5, the V gene TRBV20-1; D uncertain. Germline V gene sequence: CDR1 DFQATT, CDR2 SNEGSKA (reference sequence). Trimming stripped 1 base from V and 3 bases from J, with 10 bases between. The CDR3 runs to 14 residues. The CDR3 DNA reads as TGCAGTGCTAGAGGGCCGGCATACAATCAGCCCCAGCATTTT. This encodes CSARGPAYNQPQHF.

In its sample, this clonotype was seen many times. One end of the junction fails to match germline, which may point to a read error. J is TRBJ2-3 and V is TRBV2, with TRBD2 identical over 8 bases. Germline CDR1 is SNHLY and CDR2 is FYNNEI. The CDR3 has 14 residues. The CDR3 region is CASSQAGVPDTQYF. The DNA for the CDR3 is TGTGCCAGCAGTCAAGCGGGAGTCCCAGATACGCAGTATTTT.

This clonotype was detected ten times or more. The V call is TRBV5-8, the J call TRBJ2-1; 9 nucleotides align to TRBD2. The germline gives CDR1 SGHTS, CDR2 YDEGEE. V gave up 2 bases and J gave up 9 bases; unmatched junction bases: 18. CDR3 length: 18 amino acids. The CDR3 DNA is TGTGCCAGCAGCTTAGAGGCCCCCGCGGGAGGGTCAGGAGGTGAGCAGTTCTTC. Encoded protein: CASSLEAPAGGSGGEQFF. The entire variable domain, with the rest obtained from reference TRBV5-8 and TRBJ2-1, is as follows: EAGVTQSPTHLIKTRGQQATLRCSPISGHTSVYWYQQALGLGLQFLLWYDEGEERNRGNFPPRFSGRQFPNYSSELNVNALELEDSALYLCASSLEAPAGGSGGEQFFGPGTRLTVL.

This clonotype has just a few counts. This chain uses TRBV20-1 with TRBJ2-7; 8 bases are shared with TRBD2. With 2 bases clipped from V and 3 bases from J, the junction kept 9 bases outside the gene matches. From germline, CDR1 is DFQATT and CDR2 SNEGSKA (reference sequence). CDR3 length: 15 amino acids. The CDR3 loop is CSARQQGLGVYEQYF. The CDR3 nucleotides are TGCAGTGCTAGACAACAGGGACTAGGTGTCTACGAGCAGTACTTC.